The 16 T cell receptor beta chains below were found in one sample sequenced in a study of response to subunit inactivated influenza vaccine. TCRdb passed the RT-PCR reads through MiXCR, listing each CDR3 protein once. This sample has around 850,000 distinct CDR3 sequences, with roughly 18% found just once. Material: PBMCs from blood, obtained more than 4 days after vaccination. The receptors were gathered from a man aged 50-60 years who received an inactivated influenza vaccine.

This clonotype has just a few counts. The chain joins TRBV20-1 to TRBJ1-2; D is unclear. Germline values: CDR1 DFQATT, CDR2 SNEGSKA (reference sequence). V lost 4 bases to trimming and J lost 7 bases, with 16 bases between them. The CDR3 has 13 amino acids. CDR3 nucleotide sequence: TGCAGTGCTACCGGGCTACGCCGTGGTGGCTACACCTTC. It is translated as CSATGLRRGGYTF.

V and J are TRBV6-1 and TRBJ2-7; D is possibly TRBD2 (5 bases). V gave up 5 bases and J gave up 1 base, with 15 bases separating them. CDR3 length equals 15 residues. Germline V gives CDR1 MNHNS, CDR2 SASEGT. CDR3 nucleotide sequence: TGTGCCAGCAGTCCCTACTCCGGGATTTCCTACGAGCAGTACTTC. It is translated as CASSPYSGISYEQYF.

The chain recombines TRBV12-3 or TRBV12-4 with TRBJ2-3, with 10 positions matching TRBD2. The CDR3 is 14 residues long. V trimming: 6 bases; J trimming: 4 bases; junction bases outside the gene matches: 4. CDR3 sequence reads: CASRERGGPDTQYF. DNA for the CDR3: TGTGCCAGCAGGGAGCGGGGGGGCCCAGATACGCAGTATTTT.

This chain uses TRBV4-3 with TRBJ2-4; D is undetermined. V was shortened by 6 bases and J by 1 base, with 13 bases between the two germline ends. Looked up from germline, CDR1 is LGHNA and CDR2 is YSLEER. The CDR3 is 15 residues long. The CDR3 DNA sequence: TGCGCCAGCAGTCGGACCGGAGAGGCCAAAAACATTCAGTACTTC. Amino acids: CASSRTGEAKNIQYF.

The rearrangement links TRBV7-2 to TRBJ2-3; 7 bases are a match to TRBD2. The V and J ends lost 4 bases and 2 bases, in that order; junction bases with no gene match: 9. Germline V lookup: CDR1 SGHTA, CDR2 FQGNSA. The CDR3 loop spans 16 amino acids. The CDR3 here is CASSSRLAPITDTQYF. CDR3 in DNA: TGTGCCAGCAGCTCCCGACTAGCTCCCATCACAGATACGCAGTATTTT. The entire variable domain, with the rest obtained from reference TRBV7-2 and TRBJ2-3, is as follows: GAGVSQSPSNKVTEKGKDVELRCDPISGHTALYWYRQSLGQGLEFLIYFQGNSAPDKSGLPSDRFSAERTGGSVSTLTIQRTQQEDSAVYLCASSSRLAPITDTQYFGPGTRLTVL.

This clonotype has more than one count but fewer than ten. The chain uses TRBV6-2 or TRBV6-3 and TRBJ2-4; unclear D gene. Trimming took off 2 bases at V and 2 bases at J, with 7 bases between the two ends. Germline values: CDR1 MNHEY, CDR2 SVGEGT. CDR3 size: 14 residues. The CDR3 coding sequence is TGTGCCAGCAGTTACGGTCCCCCCAAAAACATTCAGTACTTC. Residues: CASSYGPPKNIQYF.

DNA of the CDR3: TGTGCCAGCAGCTCCCCGGGACGCCGAAACATTCAGTACTTC. Translating it yields CASSSPGRRNIQYF. The chain has TRBV7-2 and TRBJ2-4, with D perhaps matching TRBD1 or TRBD2 (5 bases each). From germline, CDR1 is SGHTA and CDR2 FQGNSA. The CDR3 has 14 residues. Trimming left V 4 bases short and J 6 bases short, with 13 bases between.

In its sample, this clonotype was seen a few times. The rearrangement links TRBV28 to TRBJ1-2, with D unclear. CDR3 length: 16 residues. The germline V and J ends were trimmed by 7 bases and 6 bases, with 24 bases remaining between them. The germline V gene encodes CDR1 MDHEN and CDR2 SYDVKM. The CDR3 DNA reads as TGTGCCAGCACCCCCTTAGGTCTTGGAGCGATGGATGGCTACACCTTC. Its protein is CASTPLGLGAMDGYTF.

The chain has TRBV7-2 and TRBJ2-1, with 8 bases fitting TRBD1. Germline values: CDR1 SGHTA, CDR2 FQGNSA. CDR3 size: 15 residues. V shed 0 bases and J 8 bases; nucleotides not matched to a gene: 6. The CDR3 DNA reads TGTGCCAGCAGCTTAGCGGGGCCAGGGGGCTATGAGCAGTTCTTC. Amino acids: CASSLAGPGGYEQFF. Supplemented by reference TRBV7-2 and TRBJ2-1, the full variable domain reads GAGVSQSPSNKVTEKGKDVELRCDPISGHTALYWYRQSLGQGLEFLIYFQGNSAPDKSGLPSDRFSAERTGGSVSTLTIQRTQQEDSAVYLCASSLAGPGGYEQFFGPGTRLTVL.

This clonotype was observed a few times. This sequence joins TRBV4-2 and TRBJ2-2; D unresolved. Per the germline V gene, CDR1 is LGHNA and CDR2 is YNFKEQ. Trimming cost V 0 bases and J 6 bases, with 8 bases left between them. This CDR3 has 14 amino acids. CDR3: CASSQDAGSGELFF. In nucleotides, the CDR3 is TGTGCCAGCAGCCAAGATGCAGGCTCCGGGGAGCTGTTTTTT.

This clonotype has ten or more counts. V is TRBV29-1 and J is TRBJ2-1; 13 nucleotides line up with TRBD2. Germline CDR1 SQVTM, CDR2 ANQGSEA. With 5 bases clipped from V and 9 bases from J, the junction kept 7 bases outside the gene matches. The CDR3 has 14 amino acids. CDR3 in DNA: TGCAGCGTTCAACTAGCGGGGGGGCGGGGTGAGCAGTTCTTC. It is translated as CSVQLAGGRGEQFF.

The chain recombines TRBV27 with TRBJ2-3; no clear D gene. The V and J ends lost 3 bases and 0 bases respectively, with 10 bases between them. The CDR3 is 15 residues long. The V gene's germline CDR1 is MNHEY and CDR2 SMNVEV (reference sequence). The CDR3 DNA reads as TGTGCCAGCAGTTTTTACGGTACTAGCACAGATACGCAGTATTTT. This sequence encodes CASSFYGTSTDTQYF.

The chain carries TRBV6-2 or TRBV6-3 and TRBJ1-1; D call uncertain. Germline V gene lookup returns CDR1 MNHEY and CDR2 SVGEGT. The V and J ends lost 2 bases and 1 base respectively, with 8 bases between them. The CDR3 covers 14 residues. CDR3: CASSYGYSNTEAFF. The DNA of the CDR3 is TGTGCCAGCAGTTACGGATATTCGAACACTGAAGCTTTCTTT.

The chain is built from TRBV7-8 and TRBJ2-7, with TRBD2 matching over 13 bases. Losses at the gene ends were 5 bases for V and 6 bases for J; bases not matched to a gene: 4. Germline lookup yields CDR1 SGHVS and CDR2 FQNEAQ. The CDR3 covers 14 residues. The DNA for the CDR3 is TGTGCCAGCAGCCGGACTAGCGGGAGTTCCGAGCAGTACTTC. Its translation is CASSRTSGSSEQYF.

This clonotype was detected many times. The genes are TRBV4-1 and TRBJ2-1, with 9 nucleotides matching TRBD2. Trimming took 3 bases from V and 4 from J; bases not matched to a gene: 7. The CDR3 spans 16 residues. Looked up from germline, CDR1 is MGHRA and CDR2 is YSYEKL. The CDR3 protein is CASSQDSGGAYNEQFF. Here the CDR3 DNA reads TGCGCCAGCAGCCAGGATAGCGGGGGAGCTTACAATGAGCAGTTCTTC.

This clonotype was detected many times. The V and J genes are TRBV20-1 and TRBJ1-3, with D unclear. Germline lookup yields CDR1 DFQATT and CDR2 SNEGSKA (reference sequence). This CDR3 is 15 amino acids long. V was cut by 0 bases and J by 3 bases, with 12 bases left in between. For the CDR3, the DNA is TGCAGTGCTAGAGATCTGGGAACTGATGGAAACACCATATATTTT. It is translated as CSARDLGTDGNTIYF.